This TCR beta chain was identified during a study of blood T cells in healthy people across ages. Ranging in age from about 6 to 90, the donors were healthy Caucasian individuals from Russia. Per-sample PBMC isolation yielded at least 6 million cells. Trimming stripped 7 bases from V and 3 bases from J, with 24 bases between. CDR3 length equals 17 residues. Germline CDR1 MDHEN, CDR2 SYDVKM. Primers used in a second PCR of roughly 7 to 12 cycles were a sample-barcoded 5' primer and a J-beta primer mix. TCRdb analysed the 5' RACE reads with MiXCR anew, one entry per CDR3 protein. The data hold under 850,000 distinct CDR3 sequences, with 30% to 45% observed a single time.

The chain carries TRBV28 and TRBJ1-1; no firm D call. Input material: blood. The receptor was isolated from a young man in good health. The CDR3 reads CASTPGPRQSRHTEAFF. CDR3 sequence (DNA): TGTGCCAGCACCCCCGGCCCCCGGCAGTCACGGCACACTGAAGCTTTCTTT.